The clone carrying this T cell receptor beta chain occurred many times. Germline CDR1 SQVTM, CDR2 ANQGSEA. This CDR3 comprises 11 residues. This specimen comes from a study of T cells after yellow fever vaccination. MiXCR was run by TCRdb on the 5' RACE reads, yielding one entry per CDR3 protein. Among 240,000 or so distinct CDR3 sequences, about 7% were seen once, and the ten largest hold more than 0.8%. The origin of this receptor is a man younger than 40 who received the YFV17D yellow fever vaccine. The chain links TRBV29-1 to TRBJ2-5, with D hard to call. The sequences come from CD4+ T cells sorted from PBMCs, collected 15 days after the yellow fever booster vaccination. CDR3 amino acids: CASWNQETQYF. The CDR3 DNA reads as TGCGCAAGCTGGAACCAAGAGACCCAGTACTTC.